The 2 T cell receptor beta chains listed next were all sequenced from one sample in a study of blood T cells in healthy people across ages. Combining a sample-barcoded 5' primer with a J-beta primer mix, a second PCR ran for 7 to 11 cycles. TCRdb analysed the 5' RACE reads with MiXCR anew, one entry per CDR3 protein. The table includes about 730,000 distinct CDR3 sequences, approximately 43% detected once. Sequences were obtained from blood. These receptors were obtained from a woman aged 60 to 75 in good health.

V gene TRBV12-3 or TRBV12-4 combines with J gene TRBJ1-4, with unresolved D. The CDR3 runs 14 residues. The V and J ends lost 2 bases and 2 bases respectively, with 6 bases between them. The CDR3 coding sequence is TGTGCCAGCAGTTTACAACAGACTAATGAAAAACTGTTTTTT. Translation gives CASSLQQTNEKLFF.

CDR3 residues: CSVTTSGTVNQPQHF. In nucleotides, the CDR3 is TGCAGCGTTACGACTTCCGGGACGGTCAATCAGCCCCAGCATTTT. V usage is TRBV29-1 and J usage is TRBJ1-5, with D possibly TRBD1 on 5 matching bases. This CDR3 region has 15 residues. V was cut by 5 bases and J by 3 bases, with 17 bases left in between. Germline CDR1 reads SQVTM; CDR2 reads ANQGSEA.